This TCR beta chain came from a study of control samples from healthy donors and cancer patients. The table came from immunoSEQ multiplex PCR; TCRdb's copy has only in-frame clones and leaves some out. Of around 90,000 clones in the sample, roughly 86% are singletons; the top ten hold under 25%. V was cut by 1 base and J by 0 bases, with 9 bases left in between. The CDR3 has 15 residues. Germline CDR1 LGHDT, CDR2 YNNKEL (reference sequence). The source is a man between 25 and 39 years old in good health. Material for sequencing was blood. The gene calls are TRBV3-1 (or the pseudogene TRBV3-2) and TRBJ1-1; the D gene is possibly TRBD1 (5 bases). CDR3 DNA: TGTGCCAGCAGCCAAGGGTGGGGCATGAACACTGAAGCTTTCTTT. This translates into CASSQGWGMNTEAFF.